This TCR beta chain was obtained from a study of CD8+CD57+ T cells in acquired aplastic anemia. Across the whole study: CD4+ and CD8+ cells, once sorted, gave DNA averaging approximately 3.4 ug.

The CDR3 has 17 residues. Trimming stripped 4 bases from V and 2 bases from J, with 19 bases between. From germline, CDR1 is KGHDR and CDR2 SFDVKD. According to the study, genomic DNA was the template for TCR beta VDJ and CDR3 profiling. TCRdb redid the calling of the reads with MiXCR, one entry per CDR3 protein. The sample carries around 130,000 distinct CDR3 sequences, more than 40% recorded once. This clonotype was counted ten times or more. Antigen unknown. Study-level points and caveats: Researchers reported that CD8+ Simpson's diversity was not significantly different in patients versus controls. It was found that roughly 29 CD8+ CDR3 sequences were shared between patients and controls.

Source material: sorted CD4+, CD8+, or CD8+CD57+ T cells (not recorded which) from PBMCs. The source of this sequence is a human donor in good health, serving as a control. J is TRBJ1-2 and V is TRBV24-1, with a tentative D call TRBD1 (6 bases). This CDR3 is CATSELWGGGANYGYTF. The CDR3 DNA follows: TGTGCCACCAGTGAGTTATGGGGGGGGGGGGCCAACTATGGCTACACCTTC.